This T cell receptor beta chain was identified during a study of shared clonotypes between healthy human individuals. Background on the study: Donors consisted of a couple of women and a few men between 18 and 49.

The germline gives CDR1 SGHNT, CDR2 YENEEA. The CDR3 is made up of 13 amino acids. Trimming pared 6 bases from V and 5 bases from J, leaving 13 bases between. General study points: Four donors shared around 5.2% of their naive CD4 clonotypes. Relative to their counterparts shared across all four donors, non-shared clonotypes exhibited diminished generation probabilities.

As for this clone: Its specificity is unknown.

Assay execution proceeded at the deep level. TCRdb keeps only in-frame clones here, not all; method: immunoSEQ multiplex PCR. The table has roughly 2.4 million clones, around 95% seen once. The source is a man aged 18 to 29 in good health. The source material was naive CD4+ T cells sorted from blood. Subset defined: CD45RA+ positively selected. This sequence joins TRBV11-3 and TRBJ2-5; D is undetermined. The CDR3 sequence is CASRWAFGETQYF. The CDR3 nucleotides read TGTGCCAGCAGATGGGCCTTTGGGGAGACCCAGTACTTC. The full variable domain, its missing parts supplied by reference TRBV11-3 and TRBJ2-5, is EAGVVQSPRYKIIEKKQPVAFWCNPISGHNTLYWYLQNLGQGPELLIRYENEEAVDDSQLPKDRFSAERLKGVDSTLKIQPAELGDSAVYLCASRWAFGETQYFGPGTRLLVL.